The clone carrying this T cell receptor beta chain was counted a few times. TCRdb itself ran the RT-PCR reads through MiXCR, one entry per CDR3 protein. The table lists almost 700,000 distinct CDR3 sequences, about 14% of them singletons. Germline CDR1 is LGHDT and CDR2 is YNNKEL (reference sequence). V was pared by 1 base and J by 4 bases, with 5 bases of the junction left unmatched. CDR3 length equals 15 residues. Sequences were obtained from memory CD4+ T cells from blood. The chain has TRBV3-1 and TRBJ2-3; TRBD2 matches at 7 bases. This receptor was obtained from a female donor in good health, serving as a healthy control. The CDR3 spells CASSQVSSGPDTQYF. CDR3 coding DNA: TGTGCCAGCAGCCAAGTGTCTAGCGGCCCAGATACGCAGTATTTT.